Presented here are 27 T cell receptor beta chains from one specimen sequenced in a study of beta chain features in type 1 diabetes. General study findings and limits: Type 1 diabetes patients had moderately but significantly shorter TCRB CDR3s in all four CD4+ subsets.

Of the isolated RNA, all was reverse transcribed, and so the sequenced material was expressed TCRB transcripts. Sequenced by immunoSEQ multiplex PCR; TCRdb stores in-frame clones only, minus some. The sample consists of about 650,000 clones, about an eighth of them appearing once. These receptors' antigens are unknown. The sequenced material came from naive CD4+ T cells from blood. The source is a man aged 25 to 45 with type 1 diabetes.

This clone was found a few times. This chain uses TRBV28 with TRBJ2-3; tentative D call: TRBD1 (6 bases). CDR1 and CDR2 (germline): MDHEN, SYDVKM. The CDR3 loop spans 16 amino acids. V was shortened by 4 bases and J by 0 bases, with 14 bases between the two germline ends. In nucleotides, the CDR3 is TGTGCCAGCAGTTATGGGGGCGACGATAGCACAGATACGCAGTATTTT. It encodes CASSYGGDDSTDTQYF.

This clone was counted between two and nine times. This chain uses TRBV15 with TRBJ2-5; D call uncertain. CDR1 is LNHNV and CDR2 is YYDKDF in the germline V gene (reference sequence). V was pared by 0 bases and J by 3 bases, with 8 bases between. This CDR3 is built from 14 residues. The DNA of the CDR3 is TGTGCCACCAGCAGAGATCAAGGCAAAGAGACCCAGTACTTC. Protein product: CATSRDQGKETQYF. The entire variable domain, with the rest obtained from reference TRBV15 and TRBJ2-5, is as follows: DAMVIQNPRYQVTQFGKPVTLSCSQTLNHNVMYWYQQKSSQAPKLLFHYYDKDFNNEADTPDNFQSRRPNTSFCFLDIRSPGLGDTAMYLCATSRDQGKETQYFGPGTRLLVL.

This clone was picked up a small number of times. The chain combines TRBV5-6 with TRBJ2-3, with D uncertain. CDR3 length equals 13 residues. The V end lost 9 bases, the J end lost 1 base, and 12 bases lay between the germline ends. Germline V gene data show CDR1 as SGHDT and CDR2 as YYEEEE. CDR3 residues: CATSSDRTDTQYF. The CDR3 DNA reads as TGTGCCACCTCTTCGGACCGCACAGATACGCAGTATTTT.

The gene calls are TRBV7-2 and TRBJ2-3; TRBD1 agrees at 7 bases. V lost 1 base to trimming and J lost 6 bases; unmatched junction nucleotides: 7. This CDR3 region has 15 residues. Germline V lookup: CDR1 SGHTA, CDR2 FQGNSA. The CDR3 spells CASSLVTGARDTQYF. In DNA form, the CDR3 reads TGTGCCAGCAGCTTAGTAACAGGGGCCAGGGATACGCAGTATTTT.

This clone came up a few times. The chain recombines TRBV4-3 with TRBJ2-4; D unclear. This CDR3 region has 18 residues. Deletions cut 0 bases from V and 0 bases from J, with 15 bases between. Germline values: CDR1 LGHNA, CDR2 YSLEER. As DNA, the CDR3 is TGCGCCAGCAGCCAAGAATCGACGGTCCATTTAGCCAAAAACATTCAGTACTTC. This gives the protein CASSQESTVHLAKNIQYF.

This clone showed up just a few times. The chain carries TRBV27 and TRBJ1-4; unclear D gene. The CDR3 contains 14 residues. Per the germline V gene, CDR1 is MNHEY and CDR2 is SMNVEV (reference sequence). V lost 5 bases to trimming and J lost 4 bases, with 11 bases between them. The CDR3 DNA reads as TGTGCCAGCAGTCTGCTGGGTCTTAATGAAAAACTGTTTTTT. Residues: CASSLLGLNEKLFF.

This clone was seen a handful of times. The rearrangement links TRBV19 to TRBJ2-2; D perhaps matches TRBD1 (5 bases). The V gene lost 4 bases and the J gene lost 5 bases, with 11 bases spanning the gap. The CDR3 has 14 amino acids. Germline values: CDR1 LNHDA, CDR2 SQIVND (reference sequence). The CDR3 region is CASSNPTVTGELFF. CDR3 DNA sequence: TGTGCCAGTAGTAACCCGACAGTAACCGGGGAGCTGTTTTTT.

This clone was counted only a few times. The J gene is TRBJ1-2, the V gene TRBV30; D unresolved. Germline values: CDR1 GTSNPN, CDR2 SVGIG (reference sequence). Trimming removed 1 base from V and 6 bases from J, with 6 bases in between. The CDR3 length is 11 residues. The CDR3 DNA reads TGTGCCTGGAGTGAAGGAAATGGCTACACCTTC. It translates to CAWSEGNGYTF.

This clone showed up just a few times. The chain uses TRBV7-2 and TRBJ2-7; TRBD2 is a possible D gene (6 bases). The CDR3 runs to 14 residues. In germline, CDR1 is SGHTA, CDR2 FQGNSA. Deletions cut 2 bases from V and 7 bases from J, with 15 bases between. The CDR3 DNA sequence: TGTGCCAGCAGCTTACGGGGACCCCGGGGGGAGCAGTACTTC. Its protein product is CASSLRGPRGEQYF.

As for this clone: One end of the junction varies from germline; a read error may be responsible. The chain recombines TRBV29-1 with TRBJ2-7; 9 bases fit TRBD1. Germline V gene sequence: CDR1 SQVTM, CDR2 ANQGSEA. CDR3 length equals 14 residues. Written as DNA, the CDR3 is TGCAGCGTGGGGGGACAGGGAAAGTCCTCCGAGCAGTACTTC. The encoded protein is CSVGGQGKSSEQYF.

The chain carries TRBV7-9 and TRBJ2-3; no clear D. Germline V gives CDR1 SEHNR, CDR2 FQNEAQ (reference sequence). Trimming pared 1 base from V and 2 bases from J, leaving 7 bases between. The length of the CDR3 is 14 residues. The CDR3 is CASSLVIYTDTQYF. CDR3 DNA: TGTGCCAGCAGCTTAGTCATCTACACAGATACGCAGTATTTT.

This clone was observed a few times. This sequence joins TRBV30 and TRBJ2-7; maybe TRBD2 (5 bases). The V end lost 3 bases, the J end lost 5 bases, and 20 bases lay between the germline ends. This CDR3 spans 15 amino acids. Germline CDR1 is GTSNPN and CDR2 is SVGIG (reference sequence). The CDR3 bases are TGTGCCTGGAGGGTCCTCAGCGGTGTTCTCCACGAGCAGTACTTC. Translated: CAWRVLSGVLHEQYF.

The chain links TRBV6-5 to TRBJ2-7; D remains ambiguous. Per the germline V gene, CDR1 is MNHEY and CDR2 is SVGAGI. Trimming pared 2 bases from V and 6 bases from J, leaving 14 bases between. CDR3 size: 14 residues. CDR3 sequence (DNA): TGTGCCAGCAGTTACGGGTACCCCGGTGGCGAGCAGTACTTC. Translating it yields CASSYGYPGGEQYF.

V is TRBV5-6 and J is TRBJ2-3; 13 bases fit TRBD2. The CDR3 consists of 19 residues. V was pared by 3 bases and J by 0 bases, with 10 bases of the junction left unmatched. In germline, CDR1 is SGHDT, CDR2 YYEEEE. The CDR3 DNA sequence: TGTGCCAGCAGCTATTTTTTGACTAGCGGGGGGCGTAGCACAGATACGCAGTATTTT. Translated: CASSYFLTSGGRSTDTQYF.

In this sample, this clone turned up a few times. The gene calls are TRBV5-8 and TRBJ2-7; no definite D call. Germline-derived CDR1 and CDR2 are SGHTS and YDEGEE. CDR3 length: 15 residues. The ends were cut back, 0 bases at V and 3 bases at J, with 13 bases in the middle. In DNA form, the CDR3 reads TGTGCCAGCAGCTTGGTTGTTTTATTCAGCTACGAGCAGTACTTC. This encodes CASSLVVLFSYEQYF.

As DNA, the CDR3 is TGTGCCAGCAGTACCGCGACCGGTCAGCCCCAGCATTTT. Its translation is CASSTATGQPQHF. This chain connects TRBV2 to TRBJ1-5; D gene unclear. Trimming shortened V by 5 bases and J by 6 bases, and 11 bases separated the two germline ends. The CDR3 is 13 amino acids. Germline CDR1 reads SNHLY; CDR2 reads FYNNEI.

The chain combines TRBV7-2 with TRBJ2-3; 10 bases are a match to TRBD1. CDR1 and CDR2 from the germline V gene are SGHTA and FQGNSA. V trimming: 4 bases; J trimming: 6 bases; junction bases outside the gene matches: 7. The CDR3 is 15 amino acids. The CDR3 loop reads CASSSRDRGKDTQYF. Written as DNA, the CDR3 is TGTGCCAGCAGCTCGAGGGACAGGGGCAAGGATACGCAGTATTTT.

The sample holds a few counts of this clone. This chain joins TRBV4-1 and TRBJ2-1; D not resolved. V lost 4 bases to trimming and J lost 7 bases, with 20 bases between them. The length of the CDR3 is 16 residues. Germline CDR1 and CDR2: MGHRA and YSYEKL. The CDR3 bases are TGCGCCAGCAGCCCACCCTCGGTGGCTACGCGAAATGAGCAGTTCTTC. This encodes CASSPPSVATRNEQFF.

This clone was detected a few times. The rearrangement uses TRBV11-2 and TRBJ2-6; tentatively, D is TRBD1 or TRBD2 (5 bases each). The CDR3 sequence is 14 residues long. The germline V gene has CDR1 SGHAT and CDR2 FQNNGV. The ends were cut back, 6 bases at V and 0 bases at J, with 6 bases in the middle. The CDR3 here is CASRGVSGANVLTF. The DNA of the CDR3 is TGTGCCAGCAGGGGGGTCTCTGGGGCCAACGTCCTGACTTTC.

The chain joins TRBV2 to TRBJ2-5, with TRBD2 matching over 8 bases. From germline, CDR1 is SNHLY and CDR2 FYNNEI. CDR3 length: 13 residues. CDR3 region: CAQGSSGEETQYF. In DNA form, the CDR3 reads TGTGCTCAAGGTAGTAGCGGGGAAGAGACCCAGTACTTC.

This clone was counted a few times. The chain uses TRBV6-5 and TRBJ2-2, with a tentative D call TRBD2 (6 bases). V was cut by 2 bases and J by 4 bases, with 8 bases left in between. The germline V gene encodes CDR1 MNHEY and CDR2 SVGAGI. There are 14 residues in the CDR3. For the CDR3, the DNA is TGTGCCAGCAGTTACACGGGAGTCACCGGGGAGCTGTTTTTT. This encodes CASSYTGVTGELFF.

The chain combines TRBV28 with TRBJ1-4; tentative D call: TRBD1 (5 bases). Per germline, CDR1 MDHEN and CDR2 SYDVKM. This CDR3 contains 14 residues. V lost 6 bases to trimming and J lost 14 bases, with 22 bases between them. The CDR3 DNA is TGTGCCAGCAGACCAGCAGGGTTCTTGGATAAGCTGTTTTTT. Translating gives CASRPAGFLDKLFF.

V and J are TRBV7-6 and TRBJ2-5, with D perhaps matching TRBD1 or TRBD2 (5 bases each). The length of the CDR3 is 16 residues. Looked up from germline, CDR1 is SGHVS and CDR2 is FNYEAQ. Between the trimmed V and J ends, which lost 5 bases and 9 bases, there was a span of 25 bases. The CDR3 DNA reads as TGTGCCAGCAGCCTTTTCCGGGACCGGTTGTCTTCGGCCCAGTACTTC. Encoded protein: CASSLFRDRLSSAQYF.

This chain joins TRBV6-5 and TRBJ2-7; no firm D call. Trimming stripped 4 bases from V and 4 bases from J, with 14 bases between. CDR1 and CDR2 (germline): MNHEY, SVGAGI. The CDR3 covers 14 residues. The CDR3 here is CASSSYDTSYEQYF. In DNA form, the CDR3 reads TGTGCCAGCAGTTCGTATGACACCTCATACGAGCAGTACTTC.

This clone was observed a handful of times. The V gene is TRBV21-1, the J gene TRBJ2-3; the listed D gene, TRBD1, was not tested against the DNA. TRBV21-1 is a documented pseudogene. CDR3 length: 16 amino acids. As DNA, the CDR3 is TGTGCCAGCATCCCAAACCTGGGGGCCCACACAGATACGCAGTATTTT. This gives the protein CASIPNLGAHTDTQYF.

This clone was picked up a small number of times. This chain links TRBV9 with TRBJ1-2; D is undetermined. Trimming cost V 0 bases and J 3 bases, with 6 bases left between them. CDR1 SGDLS and CDR2 YYNGEE come from the germline V gene. There are 13 residues in the CDR3. Here the CDR3 reads CASSVGHDYGYTF. As DNA, the CDR3 is TGTGCCAGCAGCGTAGGGCACGACTATGGCTACACCTTC. The complete variable domain, with remaining parts taken from reference TRBV9 and TRBJ1-2, reads DSGVTQTPKHLITATGQRVTLRCSPRSGDLSVYWYQQSLDQGLQFLIQYYNGEERAKGNILERFSAQQFPDLHSELNLSSLELGDSALYFCASSVGHDYGYTFGSGTRLTVV.

The rearrangement uses TRBV12-5 and TRBJ2-7; no firm D call. The CDR3 loop spans 11 amino acids. The germline gives CDR1 LGHNT, CDR2 FRNRAP. Trimming removed 6 bases at V and 3 bases at J, with 6 bases between. CDR3 region: CASGLGYEQYF. In nucleotides, the CDR3 is TGTGCTAGTGGACTGGGCTACGAGCAGTACTTC.